This TCR beta chain was profiled in a study of early T cells in non-severe SARS-CoV-2 infection. Study-wide background: Investigators sequenced bulk RNA drawn from unsorted whole blood, and chains remained unpaired. Study-level points and caveats: Matching with VDJdb favored anti-spike CD8 responses (missing private and CD4 specificities).

Molecules of cDNA were individually given unique molecular identifiers that were attached to them. TCRdb ran MiXCR on the 5' RACE reads and lists one entry per CDR3 protein. The repertoire holds about 67,000 distinct CDR3 sequences, with around 10% as singletons. The V end lost 9 bases, the J end lost 1 base, and 6 bases lay between the germline ends. CDR3 length equals 12 residues. Germline V gene lookup returns CDR1 MNHNY and CDR2 SVGAGI (reference sequence). On this clonotype: What it binds is not known.

The chain is built from TRBV6-6 and TRBJ2-2, with unresolved D. Source material: whole blood. The clonotype comes from an adult who was a healthcare worker with PCR-confirmed SARS-CoV-2 infection or an uninfected control (not recorded which). CDR3 nucleotide sequence: TGTGCCAGTCCTCGGAACACCGGGGAGCTGTTTTTT. It codes for CASPRNTGELFF.